This TCR beta chain was recovered during a study of Graves' ophthalmopathy and Graves' hyperthyroidism. The sample holds many counts of this clonotype. The CDR3 runs to 13 residues. Germline lookup yields CDR1 MNHEY and CDR2 SVGEGT. V lost 6 bases and J lost 5; bases outside the gene matches: 5. Scientists amplified the TCR beta CDR3 regions from RNA transcripts. An initial RT-PCR round employing HTBI primers preceded a second-round multiplex PCR. TCRdb re-called the multiplex PCR reads through MiXCR, storing one row per CDR3 protein. Found here are 300,000 or so distinct CDR3 sequences, roughly a sixth of them singletons; the top ten hold roughly an eighth.

This receptor was identified in an adult man with Graves' ophthalmopathy. Sequencing was done on a sample of peripheral blood. V is TRBV6-2 or TRBV6-3 and J is TRBJ2-7; 9 bases are a match to TRBD1. The CDR3 DNA sequence: TGTGCCAGCAGAACCTGGACAGGGGACGAGCAGTACTTC. Its protein product is CASRTWTGDEQYF.